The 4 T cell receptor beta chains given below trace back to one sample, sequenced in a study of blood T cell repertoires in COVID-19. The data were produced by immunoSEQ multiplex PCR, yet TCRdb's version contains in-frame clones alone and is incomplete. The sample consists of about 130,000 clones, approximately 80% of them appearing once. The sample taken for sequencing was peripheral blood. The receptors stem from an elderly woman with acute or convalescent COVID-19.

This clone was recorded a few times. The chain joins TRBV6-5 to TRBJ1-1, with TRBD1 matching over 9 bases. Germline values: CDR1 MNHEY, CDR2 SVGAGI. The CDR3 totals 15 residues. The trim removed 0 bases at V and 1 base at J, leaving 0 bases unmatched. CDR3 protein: CASSYSGQGNTEAFF. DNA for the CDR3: TGTGCCAGCAGTTACTCGGGACAGGGGAACACTGAAGCTTTCTTT.

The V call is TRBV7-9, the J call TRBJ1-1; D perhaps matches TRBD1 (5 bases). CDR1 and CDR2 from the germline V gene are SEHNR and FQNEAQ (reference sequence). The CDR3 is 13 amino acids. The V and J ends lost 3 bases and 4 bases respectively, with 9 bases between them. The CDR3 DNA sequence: TGTGCCAGCAGCTTTCAGGGCGGCACTGAAGCTTTCTTT. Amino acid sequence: CASSFQGGTEAFF. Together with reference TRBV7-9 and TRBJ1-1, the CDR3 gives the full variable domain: DTGVSQNPRHKITKRGQNVTFRCDPISEHNRLYWYRQTLGQGPEFLTYFQNEAQLEKSRLLSDRFSAERPKGSFSTLEIQRTEQGDSAMYLCASSFQGGTEAFFGQGTRLTVV.

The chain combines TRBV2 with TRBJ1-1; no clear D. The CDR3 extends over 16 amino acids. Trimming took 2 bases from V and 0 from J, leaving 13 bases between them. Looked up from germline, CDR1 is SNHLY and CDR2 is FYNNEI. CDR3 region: CASSEIAGSLNTEAFF. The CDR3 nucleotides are TGTGCCAGCAGTGAAATTGCTGGCAGTCTGAACACTGAAGCTTTCTTT.

The CDR3 bases are TGCGCCAGCAGCCTGACAGGGATCACCGGGGAGCTGTTTTTT. It specifies CASSLTGITGELFF. The chain employs TRBV5-1 and TRBJ2-2, with 7 bases identical to TRBD1. Germline V CDR1 and CDR2: SGHRS, YFSETQ. Unmatched junction bases numbered 4, after V lost 4 bases and J lost 4 bases. The CDR3 has 14 residues.